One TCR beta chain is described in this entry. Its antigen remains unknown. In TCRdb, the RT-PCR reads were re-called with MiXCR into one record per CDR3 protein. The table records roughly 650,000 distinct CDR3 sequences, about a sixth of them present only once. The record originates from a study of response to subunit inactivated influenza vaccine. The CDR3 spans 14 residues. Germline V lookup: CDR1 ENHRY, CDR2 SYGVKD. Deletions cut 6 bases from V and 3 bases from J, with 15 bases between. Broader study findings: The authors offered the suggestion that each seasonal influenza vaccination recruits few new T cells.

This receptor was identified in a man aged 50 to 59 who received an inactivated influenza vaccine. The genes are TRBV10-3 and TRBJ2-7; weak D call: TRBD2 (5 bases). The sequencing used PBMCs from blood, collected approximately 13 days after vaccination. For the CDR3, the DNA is TGTGCCATCAGAGGCGGGCTTGAGGTCTACGAGCAGTACTTC. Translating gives CAIRGGLEVYEQYF.